The next 32 T cell receptor beta chains were all read from a single sample in a study of radiation and T cells in renal cell carcinoma. Here immunoSEQ multiplex PCR was the method, and the copy in TCRdb shows in-frame clones only, minus some. This sample has about 58,000 clones, with around 77% found just once. Time point specified: blood 2 weeks post-SBRT. Stated treatment: 15 Gy SBRT to primary tumor, nephrectomy 4 weeks later. Material: blood, obtained from a patient whose treatment included radiotherapy and nephrectomy. All receptors derive from a man in his 60s with renal cell carcinoma.

The chain couples TRBV29-1 to TRBJ1-2; D is possibly TRBD1 (6 bases). This CDR3 contains 14 residues. CDR1 SQVTM and CDR2 ANQGSEA come from the germline V gene. Trimming removed 0 bases from V and 6 bases from J, with 14 bases in between. CDR3 coding DNA: TGCAGCGTTGAAGATGGTGTGACAGGCAATGGCTACACCTTC. Translated, it gives CSVEDGVTGNGYTF.

The chain recombines TRBV18 with TRBJ2-5, with D unresolved. Germline V lookup: CDR1 KGHSH, CDR2 LQKENI. CDR3 length: 13 residues. Trimming cost V 2 bases and J 7 bases, with 11 bases left between them. CDR3 sequence (DNA): TGTGCCAGCTCACCAGTGATTGAGGCGACCCAGTACTTC. Translating it yields CASSPVIEATQYF.

The rearrangement joins TRBV18 to TRBJ1-1, with D maybe TRBD1 (5 bases). This CDR3 spans 14 amino acids. The germline V and J ends were trimmed by 5 bases and 6 bases, with 16 bases remaining between them. Germline lookup yields CDR1 KGHSH and CDR2 LQKENI. CDR3 region: CASSADSTGAEAFF. The CDR3 nucleotides read TGTGCCAGCTCAGCAGACAGCACCGGGGCTGAAGCTTTCTTT.

The rearrangement links TRBV5-1 to TRBJ1-2; tentatively, D is TRBD1 (5 bases). Trimming left V 3 bases short and J 1 base short, with 10 bases between. This CDR3 has 14 residues. Per the germline V gene, CDR1 is SGHRS and CDR2 is YFSETQ. As DNA, the CDR3 is TGCGCCAGCAGCTCCCTGACAGATAACTATGGCTACACCTTC. Translated, it gives CASSSLTDNYGYTF.

The chain is built from TRBV9 and TRBJ2-5; possibly TRBD2 for D (5 bases). This CDR3 is 13 amino acids long. Germline V gives CDR1 SGDLS, CDR2 YYNGEE. V was shortened by 1 base and J by 1 base, with 5 bases between the two germline ends. The CDR3 DNA sequence: TGTGCCAGCAGCGTACGGGGCCAAGAGACCCAGTACTTC. Its translation: CASSVRGQETQYF. Full variable domain (rest looked up from reference TRBV9 and TRBJ2-5): DSGVTQTPKHLITATGQRVTLRCSPRSGDLSVYWYQQSLDQGLQFLIQYYNGEERAKGNILERFSAQQFPDLHSELNLSSLELGDSALYFCASSVRGQETQYFGPGTRLLVL.

The chain couples TRBV4-1 to TRBJ2-3; no reliable D call. This CDR3 is built from 12 residues. Between the trimmed V and J ends, which lost 0 bases and 5 bases, there was a span of 3 bases. CDR1 MGHRA and CDR2 YSYEKL come from the germline V gene. The CDR3 nucleotides are TGCGCCAGCAGCCAAGATGTAGATACGCAGTATTTT. Translation gives CASSQDVDTQYF.

The rearrangement uses TRBV28 and TRBJ1-1; 7 bases line up with TRBD1. CDR3 length: 15 amino acids. CDR1 and CDR2 (germline): MDHEN, SYDVKM. Losses at the gene ends were 5 bases for V and 5 bases for J; bases not matched to a gene: 11. CDR3: CASSPTGQFETEAFF. As DNA, the CDR3 is TGTGCCAGCAGTCCCACGGGACAGTTTGAAACTGAAGCTTTCTTT.

The CDR3 reads CASSFTAGSSETQYF. The CDR3 coding sequence is TGTGCCAGCAGCTTTACAGCGGGATCTTCAGAGACCCAGTACTTC. The gene calls are TRBV11-2 and TRBJ2-5; 7 nucleotides line up with TRBD2. The CDR3 is made up of 15 amino acids. The V and J ends lost 3 bases and 4 bases, in that order; junction bases with no gene match: 8. The V gene's germline CDR1 is SGHAT and CDR2 FQNNGV. The entire variable domain, with the rest obtained from reference TRBV11-2 and TRBJ2-5, is as follows: EAGVAQSPRYKIIEKRQSVAFWCNPISGHATLYWYQQILGQGPKLLIQFQNNGVVDDSQLPKDRFSAERLKGVDSTLKIQPAKLEDSAVYLCASSFTAGSSETQYFGPGTRLLVL.

The chain carries TRBV27 and TRBJ2-6; no clear D gene. CDR1 and CDR2 (germline): MNHEY, SMNVEV (reference sequence). V lost 2 bases to trimming and J lost 0 bases, with 8 bases between them. The CDR3 totals 16 residues. Written as DNA, the CDR3 is TGTGCCAGCAGTTTACAGGTGACCTCTGGGGCCAACGTCCTGACTTTC. Residues: CASSLQVTSGANVLTF. Full variable domain (remainder filled in from reference TRBV27 and TRBJ2-6): EAQVTQNPRYLITVTGKKLTVTCSQNMNHEYMSWYRQDPGLGLRQIYYSMNVEVTDKGDVPEGYKVSRKEKRNFPLILESPSPNQTSLYFCASSLQVTSGANVLTFGAGSRLTVL.

The chain combines TRBV2 with TRBJ2-4; no clear D gene. Germline assignment: CDR1 SNHLY and CDR2 FYNNEI. Trimming stripped 4 bases from V and 7 bases from J, with 11 bases between. The CDR3 is 13 residues long. This CDR3 is CASSAQSWNIQYF. The CDR3 region has the DNA TGTGCCAGCAGTGCCCAGAGTTGGAACATTCAGTACTTC.

This chain connects TRBV4-3 to TRBJ2-2; D perhaps matches TRBD2 (6 bases). The CDR3 loop spans 14 amino acids. From germline, CDR1 is LGHNA and CDR2 YSLEER. The germline V and J ends were trimmed by 0 bases and 5 bases, with 7 bases remaining between them. DNA for the CDR3: TGCGCCAGCAGCCAAGATGGAGGGACCGGGGAGCTGTTTTTT. Translation: CASSQDGGTGELFF.

This clone was counted only a few times. The chain is built from TRBV27 and TRBJ2-5; a possible D gene is TRBD1 (6 bases). The CDR3 extends over 14 amino acids. Germline assignment: CDR1 MNHEY and CDR2 SMNVEV (reference sequence). V lost 7 bases and J lost 1, with 13 bases in between. In DNA, the CDR3 is TGTGCCAGCAAACTCCAGGGGCTCCAAGAGACCCAGTACTTC. This codes for CASKLQGLQETQYF.

This sequence joins TRBV6-5 and TRBJ2-7, with 8 nucleotides matching TRBD1. Germline V gene lookup returns CDR1 MNHEY and CDR2 SVGAGI. The CDR3 has 16 residues. V lost 2 bases and J lost 6; bases outside the gene matches: 12. The CDR3 bases are TGTGCCAGCAGTTACCCGCAGGGGGCCAGAGGCGGCGAGCAGTACTTC. Protein: CASSYPQGARGGEQYF.

This clone was counted a single time. The chain joins TRBV5-1 to TRBJ2-5, with 11 bases identical to TRBD1. Losses at the gene ends were 5 bases for V and 0 bases for J; bases not matched to a gene: 3. Germline V lookup: CDR1 SGHRS, CDR2 YFSETQ. The CDR3 is 15 residues long. DNA for the CDR3: TGCGCCAGCAGACGGACAGGGGGCTACCAAGAGACCCAGTACTTC. The encoded protein is CASRRTGGYQETQYF.

This chain links TRBV5-1 with TRBJ2-1, with a possible D match to TRBD2 (5 bases). The germline V and J ends were trimmed by 5 bases and 8 bases, with 8 bases remaining between them. This CDR3 is built from 11 residues. The germline V gene has CDR1 SGHRS and CDR2 YFSETQ. For the CDR3, the DNA is TGCGCCAGCAGTTTGAGGGATGAGCAGTTCTTC. Translating it yields CASSLRDEQFF.

This chain joins TRBV11-2 and TRBJ2-1, with 7 bases that match TRBD2. This CDR3 comprises 14 residues. V gave up 1 base and J gave up 7 bases; unmatched junction bases: 4. Germline V lookup: CDR1 SGHAT, CDR2 FQNNGV. As DNA, the CDR3 is TGTGCCAGCAGCTTAGGGACTAGGAGAAATGAGCAGTTCTTC. Amino acids: CASSLGTRRNEQFF.

J is TRBJ2-7 and V is TRBV30; D call uncertain. Trimming removed 2 bases at V and 5 bases at J, with 7 bases between. The CDR3 runs to 11 residues. Germline-derived CDR1 and CDR2 are GTSNPN and SVGIG (reference sequence). The CDR3, as DNA: TGTGCCTGGAGTCTCGGTCACGAGCAGTACTTC. It yields the protein CAWSLGHEQYF.

By its share, this clone is large. The chain links TRBV9 to TRBJ1-5; TRBD1 matches at 7 bases. This CDR3 contains 14 residues. The V gene end was trimmed by 4 bases and the J gene end by 5 bases; junction bases not matched to a gene: 6. Germline CDR1 reads SGDLS; CDR2 reads YYNGEE. The CDR3 is CASSPGGGDQPQHF. DNA for the CDR3: TGTGCCAGCAGCCCAGGGGGGGGCGATCAGCCCCAGCATTTT. Based on the CDR3 plus reference TRBV9 and TRBJ1-5, the full variable domain is DSGVTQTPKHLITATGQRVTLRCSPRSGDLSVYWYQQSLDQGLQFLIQYYNGEERAKGNILERFSAQQFPDLHSELNLSSLELGDSALYFCASSPGGGDQPQHFGDGTRLSIL.

The chain couples TRBV9 to TRBJ2-3, with D perhaps TRBD2 (6 bases). Trimming cost V 0 bases and J 6 bases, with 11 bases left between them. Germline V gives CDR1 SGDLS, CDR2 YYNGEE. This CDR3 has 14 residues. The CDR3 nucleotides read TGTGCCAGCAGCGTAGACTTGGAGGGGGATACGCAGTATTTT. It codes for CASSVDLEGDTQYF.

This CDR3 is CASSSGDSLNYGYTF. DNA for the CDR3: TGCGCCAGCAGCTCCGGGGACAGCCTTAACTATGGCTACACCTTC. The gene calls are TRBV5-1 and TRBJ1-2; 7 bases fit TRBD1. The germline V gene has CDR1 SGHRS and CDR2 YFSETQ. The CDR3 consists of 15 residues. V was pared by 3 bases and J by 1 base, with 6 bases of the junction left unmatched.

The CDR3 DNA follows: TGTGCCAGCAGTTACTCGGGTCTTACCCCCAACTATGGCTACACCTTC. It encodes CASSYSGLTPNYGYTF. The V and J genes are TRBV6-5 and TRBJ1-2; D call uncertain. This CDR3 has 16 residues. Trimming took 0 bases from V and 2 from J, leaving 13 bases between them. From germline, CDR1 is MNHEY and CDR2 SVGAGI.

The V gene is TRBV7-2, the J gene TRBJ2-7; tentatively, D is TRBD2 (6 bases). Looked up from germline, CDR1 is SGHTA and CDR2 is FQGNSA. Trimming removed 7 bases from V and 5 bases from J, with 12 bases in between. The CDR3 is 12 residues long. The CDR3 region is CASIASGDEQYF. The DNA for the CDR3 is TGTGCCAGCATCGCGTCGGGGGACGAGCAGTACTTC. Full variable domain (rest looked up from reference TRBV7-2 and TRBJ2-7): GAGVSQSPSNKVTEKGKDVELRCDPISGHTALYWYRQSLGQGLEFLIYFQGNSAPDKSGLPSDRFSAERTGGSVSTLTIQRTQQEDSAVYLCASIASGDEQYFGPGTRLTVT.

The chain recombines TRBV18 with TRBJ1-5; possibly TRBD1 for D (6 bases). The CDR3 is 17 residues long. CDR1 is KGHSH, CDR2 LQKENI, per germline. Trimming removed 0 bases at V and 2 bases at J, with 14 bases between. CDR3 nucleotide sequence: TGTGCCAGCTCACCACCTGGGGGCGCAGGGGGCAATCAGCCCCAGCATTTT. This encodes CASSPPGGAGGNQPQHF.

The CDR3 here is CASSVDGVNSPLHF. The DNA for the CDR3 is TGTGCCAGCAGCGTAGACGGGGTTAATTCACCCCTCCACTTT. The rearrangement links TRBV9 to TRBJ1-6; D is unresolved. Trimming took 0 bases from V and 6 from J, leaving 7 bases between them. CDR1 and CDR2 from the germline V gene are SGDLS and YYNGEE. The CDR3 consists of 14 residues.

The gene calls are TRBV19 and TRBJ2-5; 11 positions agree with TRBD2. Germline V CDR1 and CDR2: LNHDA, SQIVND (reference sequence). This CDR3 is built from 16 residues. V lost 5 bases and J lost 1; bases outside the gene matches: 6. CDR3 residues: CASSFLGTSGQETQYF. CDR3 DNA: TGTGCCAGTAGTTTCCTCGGGACTAGCGGCCAAGAGACCCAGTACTTC. The full variable domain, its missing parts supplied by reference TRBV19 and TRBJ2-5, is DGGITQSPKYLFRKEGQNVTLSCEQNLNHDAMYWYRQDPGQGLRLIYYSQIVNDFQKGDIAEGYSVSREKKESFPLTVTSAQKNPTAFYLCASSFLGTSGQETQYFGPGTRLLVL.

This chain joins TRBV7-2 and TRBJ2-2; D possibly corresponds to TRBD2 (5 bases). Trimming removed 2 bases at V and 4 bases at J, with 11 bases between. The CDR3 covers 15 residues. Germline CDR1 reads SGHTA; CDR2 reads FQGNSA. The CDR3 loop is CASSLFPGSTGELFF. The DNA of the CDR3 is TGTGCCAGCAGCTTATTTCCGGGGAGCACCGGGGAGCTGTTTTTT.

V is TRBV7-2 and J is TRBJ2-5, with a weak D call TRBD2 (7 bases). Germline V gives CDR1 SGHTA, CDR2 FQGNSA. Trimming cost V 4 bases and J 1 base, with 22 bases left between them. There are 18 residues in the CDR3. This CDR3 reads CASSSVLGGPTLQETQYF. In nucleotides, the CDR3 is TGTGCCAGCAGCTCTGTGCTGGGGGGGCCCACCCTCCAAGAGACCCAGTACTTC.

The chain couples TRBV11-3 to TRBJ2-5, with 10 positions matching TRBD2. Germline values: CDR1 SGHNT, CDR2 YENEEA. This CDR3 has 18 amino acids. The V segment lost 5 bases and the J segment 5 bases; nucleotides outside the gene matches: 17. CDR3 bases: TGTGCCAGCAGCCGGGGGGAGGCTAGCGGGAGTGCTCGTGAGACCCAGTACTTC. Translated: CASSRGEASGSARETQYF.

This chain uses TRBV6-5 with TRBJ2-5, with D possibly TRBD1 on 5 matching bases. The DNA end favors TRBJ2-7, so the J call may be wrong. Looked up from germline, CDR1 is MNHEY and CDR2 is SVGAGI. The CDR3 spans 14 residues. The CDR3 spells CASSDRWWGSEQYF. CDR3 in DNA: TGTGCCAGCAGTGACCGATGGTGGGGCTCCGAGCAGTACTTC.

CDR3 DNA sequence: TGCGCCAGCAGCTATGCTTGGCGGGGGGCGGACTCCTACAATGAGCAGTTCTTC. It yields the protein CASSYAWRGADSYNEQFF. The gene calls are TRBV5-1 and TRBJ2-1; 8 nucleotides line up with TRBD2. Germline V lookup: CDR1 SGHRS, CDR2 YFSETQ. Trimming at V came to 3 bases and at J to 0 bases, leaving 11 bases not matched to a gene. This CDR3 comprises 18 residues.

The genes are TRBV10-3 and TRBJ2-5, with D possibly matching TRBD2 (5 bases). Trimming took 4 bases from V and 7 from J, leaving 19 bases between them. Looked up from germline, CDR1 is ENHRY and CDR2 is SYGVKD. This CDR3 is 15 amino acids long. The CDR3 nucleotides are TGTGCCATCAGTGGTGGGGAGCTGGTTGGAGGGACCCAGTACTTC. Protein product: CAISGGELVGGTQYF.

The chain joins TRBV6-1 to TRBJ2-7, with a possible D match to TRBD2 (6 bases). CDR3 length: 11 residues. CDR1 and CDR2 from the germline V gene are MNHNS and SASEGT. The CDR3 sequence: CASSDSGRKDV. The CDR3 nucleotides read TGTGCCAGCAGTGACTCGGGGAGGAAGGACGTC.